This T cell receptor beta chain was documented in a study of blood T cell repertoires in COVID-19. This clone showed up many times. Only in-frame clones appear in the TCRdb table, and some are missing; sequencing was by immunoSEQ multiplex PCR. The data hold 200,000 to 250,000 clones, with approximately 90% observed a single time. CDR1 and CDR2 from the germline V gene are LNHDA and SQIVND (reference sequence). V lost 9 bases, J lost 7 bases, and 10 bases stayed unmatched. The CDR3 spans 15 residues. This sequence originates from a woman aged 25 to 45 with acute COVID-19. Sequences were obtained from PBMCs or T cells enriched from blood (not recorded which). This chain connects TRBV19 to TRBJ1-5, with 12 bases that match TRBD1. The CDR3 nucleotides read TGTGCCAGCAAATCCGGGACAGGGGGCAGCCAGCCCCAGCATTTT. Translated: CASKSGTGGSQPQHF.